A selection of T cell receptor beta chains follows, all from one sample in a study of blood T cell repertoires in COVID-19. Method: immunoSEQ multiplex PCR; TCRdb's copy keeps in-frame clones and lacks some. Of 60,000 to 75,000 clones listed, 80% to 85% are singletons. Sequences were obtained from peripheral blood. These receptors all stem from an elderly woman with acute or convalescent COVID-19. CDR3s include the opening cysteine and the closing phenylalanine or tryptophan. The D gene is left open where the match is weak. The size of a clone is reported for some rows only, either as once, few or many, or as a class for expanded clones.

d_gene	v_gene	abundance	j_gene	CDR3nt	CDR3aa
TRBD1	TRBV7-6	NA	TRBJ2-2	TGTGCCAGCAGGTACCCGGGACAGCGCACCGGGGAGCTGTTTTTT	CASRYPGQRTGELFF
NA	TRBV9	NA	TRBJ1-4	TGTGCCAGCAGCGTAAAGGGACGGGGGGATTATAATGAAAAACTGTTTTTT	CASSVKGRGDYNEKLFF
NA	TRBV5-4	NA	TRBJ2-1	TGTGCCAGCAGCTTGGGGGGGCCGAACTACAATGAGCAGTTCTTC	CASSLGGPNYNEQFF
TRBD1	TRBV7-2	NA	TRBJ2-2	TGTGCCAGCAGCCCTGTAGGGGGACAGGGGTCCGGGGAGCTGTTTTTT	CASSPVGGQGSGELFF
NA	TRBV6-5	NA	TRBJ2-7	TGTGCCAGCAGTTCAAGGGGGATCAGACCAGAGCAGTACTTC	CASSSRGIRPEQYF
TRBD2	TRBV6-2/TRBV6-3	NA	TRBJ2-3	TGTGCCAGCAGTGCGGCGGGGGGGTCCACAGATACGCAGTATTTT	CASSAAGGSTDTQYF
NA	TRBV7-9	NA	TRBJ2-1	TGTGCCAGCACCCACTTCGGGGGCAATGAGCAGTTCTTC	CASTHFGGNEQFF
NA	TRBV6-5	few	TRBJ1-6	TGTGCCAGCAGTTACGAGGTCAGACCCAATTCACCCCTCCACTTT	CASSYEVRPNSPLHF
NA	TRBV10-3	NA	TRBJ2-5	TGTGCCAGTCAGACGGAGACCCAAGAGACCCAGTACTTC	CASQTETQETQYF
NA	TRBV2	NA	TRBJ1-5	TGTGCCAGCACGCTCGGAGGGGATCAGCCCCAGCATTTT	CASTLGGDQPQHF
NA	TRBV5-1	NA	TRBJ2-1	TGCGCCAGCAGCTTGGGACTTCTTGACTCCTACAATGAGCAGTTCTTC	CASSLGLLDSYNEQFF
NA	TRBV10-1	few	TRBJ2-2	TGCGCCAGCATGGCCACCACCGGGGAGCTGTTTTTT	CASMATTGELFF
NA	TRBV2	NA	TRBJ2-7	TGTGCCAGCAGTGCGGTGGTAAGCTCCTACGAGCAGTACTTC	CASSAVVSSYEQYF
TRBD1	TRBV20-1	NA	TRBJ2-7	TGCAGTCCAGGACAGGGCTACGAGCAGTACTTC	CSPGQGYEQYF